A single sample gave rise to the 22 T cell receptor beta chains below, sequenced in a study of shared clonotypes between healthy human individuals. Data came from immunoSEQ multiplex PCR; TCRdb stores just in-frame clones and leaves some out. The sample has about 120,000 clones; under 70% are singletons. The material sequenced was memory CD8+ T cells sorted from blood. Subset meaning: CD45RO+ cells pooled with CCR7-negative TemRA cells. Receptor source: a woman in her thirties in good health.

The chain combines TRBV4-1 with TRBJ2-7; 10 nucleotides align to TRBD2. Germline trimming cut 1 base from V and 6 bases from J; bases unmatched to any gene: 6. This CDR3 contains 15 residues. Per germline, CDR1 MGHRA and CDR2 YSYEKL. The CDR3 nucleotides are TGCGCCAGCAGCCAAGTACTAGCGGGATATGTCGAGCAGTACTTC. It yields the protein CASSQVLAGYVEQYF.

The chain recombines TRBV5-4 with TRBJ2-2; D possibly uses TRBD1 or TRBD2 (5 bases each). Germline-derived CDR1 and CDR2 are SGHNT and YYREEE (reference sequence). With 2 bases removed from V and 10 bases from J, the gap between germline ends came to 12 bases. The CDR3 totals 13 residues. CDR3: CASSFHRGAELFF. CDR3 DNA: TGTGCCAGCAGCTTTCATCGGGGCGCGGAGCTGTTTTTT.

The rearrangement joins TRBV4-1 to TRBJ2-2; D perhaps matches TRBD2 (7 bases). V dropped 1 base and J dropped 6 bases, with 15 bases sitting between them. The CDR3 covers 16 residues. The germline V gene has CDR1 MGHRA and CDR2 YSYEKL. CDR3 nucleotides: TGCGCCAGCAGCCAAGGAATGCGGGGGCGATCCGGGGAGCTGTTTTTT. It is translated as CASSQGMRGRSGELFF.

This clone was recorded once. This chain uses TRBV5-6 with TRBJ1-1; no reliable D call. V was pared by 3 bases and J by 5 bases, with 14 bases between. Germline CDR1 is SGHDT and CDR2 is YYEEEE. This CDR3 is built from 14 residues. DNA of the CDR3: TGTGCCAGCAGCTGGACCGAAGGTGCGACTGAAGCTTTCTTT. It is translated as CASSWTEGATEAFF. Variable domain in full (rest from reference TRBV5-6 and TRBJ1-1): DAGVTQSPTHLIKTRGQQVTLRCSPKSGHDTVSWYQQALGQGPQFIFQYYEEEERQRGNFPDRFSGHQFPNYSSELNVNALLLGDSALYLCASSWTEGATEAFFGQGTRLTVV.

This chain's CDR3 is CASSLVAGREAFF. In DNA form, the CDR3 reads TGTGCCAGCAGCTTAGTGGCAGGACGGGAAGCTTTCTTT. The genes are TRBV11-3 and TRBJ1-1; no clear D gene. Per germline, CDR1 SGHNT and CDR2 YENEEA. The CDR3 sequence is 13 residues long. The ends were cut back, 1 base at V and 8 bases at J, with 11 bases in the middle.

J is TRBJ1-1 and V is TRBV13, with D perhaps TRBD1 (5 bases). In germline, CDR1 is PRHDT, CDR2 FYEKMQ (reference sequence). The CDR3 is 14 residues long. V was trimmed by 6 bases and J by 8 bases, leaving 19 bases between them. CDR3 amino acids: CASSPLVTGLEAFF. DNA of the CDR3: TGTGCCAGCAGTCCTCTAGTCACAGGACTAGAAGCTTTCTTT.

The rearrangement joins TRBV11-2 to TRBJ2-1, with TRBD2 as a possible D gene (6 bases). Trimming removed 5 bases from V and 2 bases from J, with 13 bases in between. Germline V lookup: CDR1 SGHAT, CDR2 FQNNGV. The CDR3 runs to 15 residues. The CDR3 loop reads CASSHGDWAYNEQFF. The DNA for the CDR3 is TGTGCCAGCAGCCACGGGGACTGGGCCTACAATGAGCAGTTCTTC. The full variable domain, rest sourced from reference TRBV11-2 and TRBJ2-1, is EAGVAQSPRYKIIEKRQSVAFWCNPISGHATLYWYQQILGQGPKLLIQFQNNGVVDDSQLPKDRFSAERLKGVDSTLKIQPAKLEDSAVYLCASSHGDWAYNEQFFGPGTRLTVL.

In DNA, the CDR3 is TGTGCCAGAACTAGCGCCCTAAGATCCTACAATGAGCAGTTCTTC. It codes for CARTSALRSYNEQFF. This chain connects TRBV6-1 to TRBJ2-1; 7 bases are shared with TRBD2. CDR1 is MNHNS, CDR2 SASEGT, per germline. V shed 9 bases and J 1 base; nucleotides not matched to a gene: 9. CDR3 length equals 15 residues.

This chain joins TRBV7-9 and TRBJ2-3; D unresolved. V lost 1 base and J 7 bases, leaving 6 bases between the germline ends. The CDR3 is 12 amino acids. Germline V lookup: CDR1 SEHNR, CDR2 FQNEAQ (reference sequence). The CDR3 DNA reads as TGTGCCAGCAGCTTAGATAGATATACGCAGTATTTT. Encoded protein: CASSLDRYTQYF.

As to this clone: Other DNA sequences in this specimen translate into the identical CDR3. The rearrangement uses TRBV4-2 and TRBJ2-2; TRBD2 is a possible D gene (5 bases). With 1 base removed from V and 6 bases from J, the gap between germline ends came to 9 bases. Germline lookup yields CDR1 LGHNA and CDR2 YNFKEQ. The CDR3 is 14 residues long. CDR3 protein: CASSQVLGPGELFF. DNA of the CDR3: TGTGCCAGCAGCCAAGTACTAGGCCCCGGGGAGCTGTTTTTT.

The chain joins TRBV7-6 to TRBJ1-1; D ambiguous. Trimming left V 5 bases short and J 4 bases short, with 17 bases between. CDR1 is SGHVS, CDR2 FNYEAQ, per germline. The CDR3 runs to 15 residues. CDR3 in amino acids: CASSNGKAGRTEAFF. CDR3 DNA: TGTGCCAGCAGCAATGGGAAGGCCGGGCGCACTGAAGCTTTCTTT.

On this clone itself: Distinct nucleotide sequences in the sample also encode this CDR3. This chain's CDR3 is CASSLGGSTDTQYF. The CDR3 bases are TGCGCCAGCAGCTTAGGGGGAAGCACAGATACGCAGTATTTT. The chain couples TRBV5-1 to TRBJ2-3; TRBD1 might be the D (6 bases). The CDR3 spans 14 residues. CDR1 is SGHRS, CDR2 YFSETQ, per germline. The V end lost 2 bases, the J end lost 0 bases, and 7 bases lay between the germline ends.

This clone occurred once. CDR3 in DNA: TGCGCCAGCAGCCAAGAGCGGGGACTTCTCGCCTACGAGCAGTACTTC. It yields the protein CASSQERGLLAYEQYF. The chain joins TRBV4-1 to TRBJ2-7, with D possibly being TRBD2 (6 bases). The CDR3 is 16 residues long. CDR1 and CDR2 from the germline V gene are MGHRA and YSYEKL. V was cut by 0 bases and J by 2 bases, with 14 bases left in between.

V gene TRBV2 combines with J gene TRBJ2-4; 8 positions agree with TRBD2. After removal of 7 bases from V and 2 bases from J, the junction contained 10 bases not matched to a gene. Looked up from germline, CDR1 is SNHLY and CDR2 is FYNNEI. This CDR3 contains 16 residues. The DNA for the CDR3 is TGTGCCAGCACCCGAGCGGGAGATATGACCAAAAACATTCAGTACTTC. It specifies CASTRAGDMTKNIQYF.

The chain has TRBV19 and TRBJ1-1; TRBD1 matches at 8 bases. The V and J ends lost 5 bases and 0 bases, in that order; junction bases with no gene match: 5. In germline, CDR1 is LNHDA, CDR2 SQIVND (reference sequence). The length of the CDR3 is 15 residues. The DNA for the CDR3 is TGTGCCAGTAGTTTACGGACAGGGTTGAACACTGAAGCTTTCTTT. It encodes CASSLRTGLNTEAFF.

This sequence joins TRBV11-3 and TRBJ2-2; the D is unclear. Germline CDR1 and CDR2: SGHNT and YENEEA. The V and J ends lost 1 base and 5 bases respectively, with 8 bases between them. The CDR3 extends over 14 amino acids. CDR3 in amino acids: CASSLGPVTGELFF. The CDR3 DNA follows: TGTGCCAGCAGCTTAGGGCCCGTTACCGGGGAGCTGTTTTTT.

The chain has TRBV28 and TRBJ1-3; 12 nucleotides agree with TRBD1. V shed 4 bases, J shed 0 bases, and the junction held 7 bases outside the gene matches. Germline values: CDR1 MDHEN, CDR2 SYDVKM. The CDR3 has 18 amino acids. The CDR3 DNA follows: TGTGCCAGCAGTTCGCCGGGGACAGGGGGCTACTCTGGAAACACCATATATTTT. Translated: CASSSPGTGGYSGNTIYF.

The chain uses TRBV5-6 and TRBJ2-7; D ambiguous. With 3 bases removed from V and 2 bases from J, the gap between germline ends came to 12 bases. Germline values: CDR1 SGHDT, CDR2 YYEEEE. This CDR3 has 14 amino acids. In nucleotides, the CDR3 is TGTGCCAGCAGCTCGGGTAGCCGCCCCTACGAGCAGTACTTC. Protein product: CASSSGSRPYEQYF.

Regarding this clone: Other DNA sequences of this sample code for an identical CDR3. The chain has TRBV5-1 and TRBJ2-5; 9 bases are shared with TRBD1. Per germline, CDR1 SGHRS and CDR2 YFSETQ. Trimming removed 2 bases from V and 5 bases from J; junction bases left unmatched: 1. The length of the CDR3 is 13 residues. The CDR3 is CASSFGQGETQYF. CDR3 coding DNA: TGCGCCAGCAGCTTCGGACAGGGGGAGACCCAGTACTTC.

The rearrangement uses TRBV7-2 and TRBJ2-7, with no clear D. The V gene lost 10 bases and the J gene lost 2 bases, with 18 bases spanning the gap. The CDR3 is made up of 14 amino acids. Germline V CDR1 and CDR2: SGHTA, FQGNSA. DNA for the CDR3: TGTGCCATCCACCTGCCTGAGGCTACCTACGAGCAGTACTTC. It encodes CAIHLPEATYEQYF.

This clone was seen just once. V usage is TRBV9 and J usage is TRBJ2-2; D is possibly TRBD2 (5 bases). The CDR3 is 13 residues long. Deletions cut 0 bases from V and 7 bases from J, with 7 bases between. The germline V gene encodes CDR1 SGDLS and CDR2 YYNGEE. CDR3 amino acids: CASSVAGFGELFF. Here the CDR3 DNA reads TGTGCCAGCAGCGTAGCGGGGTTCGGGGAGCTGTTTTTT.

The chain uses TRBV25-1 and TRBJ2-1; the D gene is possibly TRBD1 (6 bases). This CDR3 spans 17 amino acids. The germline V gene encodes CDR1 MGHDK and CDR2 SYGVNS. The V and J ends lost 4 bases and 0 bases respectively, with 16 bases between them. The CDR3 nucleotides are TGTGCCAGCAGTGCCAGAAGCCAGGACAGCTCCTACAATGAGCAGTTCTTC. Amino acids: CASSARSQDSSYNEQFF.